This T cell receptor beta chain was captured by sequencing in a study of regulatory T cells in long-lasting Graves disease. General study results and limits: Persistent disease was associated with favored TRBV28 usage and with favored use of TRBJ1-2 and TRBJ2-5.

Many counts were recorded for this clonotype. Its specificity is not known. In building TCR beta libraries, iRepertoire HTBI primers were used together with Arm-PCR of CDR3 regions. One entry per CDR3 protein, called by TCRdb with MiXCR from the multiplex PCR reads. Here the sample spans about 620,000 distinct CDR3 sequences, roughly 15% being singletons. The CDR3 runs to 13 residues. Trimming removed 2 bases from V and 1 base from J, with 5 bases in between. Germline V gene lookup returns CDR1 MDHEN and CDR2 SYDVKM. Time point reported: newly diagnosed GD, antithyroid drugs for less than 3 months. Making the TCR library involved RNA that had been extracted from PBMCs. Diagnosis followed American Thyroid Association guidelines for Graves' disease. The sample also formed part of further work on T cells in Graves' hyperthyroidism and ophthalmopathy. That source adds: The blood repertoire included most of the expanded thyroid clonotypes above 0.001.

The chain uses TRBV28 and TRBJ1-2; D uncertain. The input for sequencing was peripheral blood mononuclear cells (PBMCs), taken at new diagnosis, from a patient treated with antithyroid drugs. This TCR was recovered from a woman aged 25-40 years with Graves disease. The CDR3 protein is CASSLQVNYGYTF. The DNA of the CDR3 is TGTGCCAGCAGTTTACAAGTTAACTATGGCTACACCTTC.